These 20 T cell receptor beta chains were sequenced from one sample in a study of PD-L1 blockade in urothelial cancer. Only in-frame clones appear in the TCRdb table, and some are missing; sequencing was by immunoSEQ multiplex PCR. The sample consists of tens of thousands of clones, 80% to 90% of them appearing once. Time point defined: pretreatment peripheral blood. Source: PBMCs, taken around atezolizumab (anti-PD-L1) treatment. The receptors were gathered from a man in his 60s with urothelial cancer.

V is TRBV7-8 and J is TRBJ2-7; TRBD2 agrees at 10 bases. Germline V CDR1 and CDR2: SGHVS, FQNEAQ. CDR3 length: 14 amino acids. Trimming removed 4 bases from V and 5 bases from J; junction bases left unmatched: 5. The CDR3 region is CASSSLAGSNEQYF. The CDR3 DNA reads as TGTGCCAGCAGCTCACTAGCGGGGAGTAACGAGCAGTACTTC.

The chain has TRBV5-1 and TRBJ2-2; D perhaps matches TRBD2 (5 bases). This CDR3 has 15 residues. Trimming removed 0 bases from V and 8 bases from J, with 14 bases in between. Per the germline V gene, CDR1 is SGHRS and CDR2 is YFSETQ. DNA for the CDR3: TGCGCCAGCAGCTTGGCCACGGGGAGTAGTGGGGAGCTGTTTTTT. It is translated as CASSLATGSSGELFF. Complete variable domain (other parts from reference TRBV5-1 and TRBJ2-2): KAGVTQTPRYLIKTRGQQVTLSCSPISGHRSVSWYQQTPGQGLQFLFEYFSETQRNKGNFPGRFSGRQFSNSRSEMNVSTLELGDSALYLCASSLATGSSGELFFGEGSRLTVL.

The V and J genes are TRBV5-1 and TRBJ2-1; tentative D call: TRBD2 (5 bases). Germline CDR1 is SGHRS and CDR2 is YFSETQ. The CDR3 runs to 14 residues. V was clipped by 6 bases and J by 3 bases, with 13 bases between them. The CDR3 region has the DNA TGCGCCAGCACCCCGGGGAGCCTCTACAATGAGCAGTTCTTC. This encodes CASTPGSLYNEQFF. The full variable domain, rest sourced from reference TRBV5-1 and TRBJ2-1, is KAGVTQTPRYLIKTRGQQVTLSCSPISGHRSVSWYQQTPGQGLQFLFEYFSETQRNKGNFPGRFSGRQFSNSRSEMNVSTLELGDSALYLCASTPGSLYNEQFFGPGTRLTVL.

The chain recombines TRBV4-1 with TRBJ1-2; TRBD1 might be the D (6 bases). CDR1 and CDR2 from the germline V gene are MGHRA and YSYEKL. The length of the CDR3 is 17 residues. V lost 4 bases to trimming and J lost 3 bases, with 21 bases between them. The CDR3 DNA reads as TGCGCCAGCAGCCTCTCACAGGGAAGCAGAATGGACTATGGCTACACCTTC. It encodes CASSLSQGSRMDYGYTF.

This sequence joins TRBV29-1 and TRBJ1-4, with D possibly TRBD1 on 6 matching bases. This CDR3 comprises 16 residues. With 2 bases removed from V and 8 bases from J, the gap between germline ends came to 21 bases. CDR1 is SQVTM, CDR2 ANQGSEA, per germline. The CDR3 DNA follows: TGCAGCGTTGAATACCCCACTGGGGGGGCAGGGGAAAAACTGTTTTTT. Protein product: CSVEYPTGGAGEKLFF.

The V gene is TRBV6-1, the J gene TRBJ2-7; 11 nucleotides line up with TRBD1. With V trimmed by 8 bases and J by 6 bases, 6 bases remained unmatched. The CDR3 runs 13 residues. Germline CDR1 MNHNS, CDR2 SASEGT. In DNA form, the CDR3 reads TGTGCCAGCCGCGGACAGGGGGCGTTCGAGCAGTACTTC. It is translated as CASRGQGAFEQYF.

This clone has more than one count but fewer than ten. The chain carries TRBV5-1 and TRBJ1-1; D remains unclear. The V end lost 0 bases, the J end lost 1 base, and 7 bases lay between the germline ends. Germline values: CDR1 SGHRS, CDR2 YFSETQ. The CDR3 extends over 14 amino acids. CDR3: CASSLGPGNTEAFF. The DNA of the CDR3 is TGCGCCAGCAGCTTGGGTCCGGGGAACACTGAAGCTTTCTTT.

The rearrangement links TRBV5-1 to TRBJ1-4, with a weak D call TRBD1 (5 bases). Germline loops: CDR1 SGHRS, CDR2 YFSETQ. This CDR3 spans 14 amino acids. V lost 4 bases and J 8 bases, leaving 15 bases between the germline ends. This CDR3 reads CASSTGAVGEKLFF. CDR3 DNA sequence: TGCGCCAGCAGCACAGGCGCCGTGGGGGAAAAACTGTTTTTT.

There are a few counts of this clone. This rearrangement joins TRBV28 to TRBJ1-2; TRBD1 matches 8 bases. CDR1 MDHEN and CDR2 SYDVKM come from the germline V gene. CDR3 length: 16 amino acids. The V segment lost 6 bases and the J segment 5 bases; nucleotides outside the gene matches: 14. Here the CDR3 DNA reads TGTGCCAGCAGCCTGGGGACAGGCCGGGCGCCTTATGGCTACACCTTC. This gives the protein CASSLGTGRAPYGYTF.

The rearrangement links TRBV28 to TRBJ1-2, with TRBD1 matching over 7 bases. The CDR3 has 14 residues. The V and J ends lost 2 bases and 4 bases, in that order; junction bases with no gene match: 4. Germline assignment: CDR1 MDHEN and CDR2 SYDVKM. CDR3 DNA sequence: TGTGCCAGCAGTTTAGAGACAGGGCGCTATGGCTACACCTTC. It is translated as CASSLETGRYGYTF.

The V and J genes are TRBV7-9 and TRBJ2-7, with 8 bases lining up with TRBD2. Germline V gives CDR1 SEHNR, CDR2 FQNEAQ (reference sequence). Trimming took 0 bases from V and 2 from J; bases not matched to a gene: 9. The CDR3 runs 17 residues. CDR3 sequence: CASSLAGLGLDAYEQYF. The CDR3 bases are TGTGCCAGCAGCTTAGCGGGTTTGGGACTAGACGCCTACGAGCAGTACTTC.

This clone was counted only a few times. The chain links TRBV11-2 to TRBJ2-7, with a possible D match to TRBD2 (5 bases). Trimming pared 0 bases from V and 4 bases from J, leaving 10 bases between. The CDR3 runs 14 residues. Germline CDR1 and CDR2: SGHAT and FQNNGV. The CDR3 protein is CASSLDSGFYEQYF. The CDR3 nucleotides read TGTGCCAGCAGCTTAGATTCGGGGTTTTACGAGCAGTACTTC. Together with reference TRBV11-2 and TRBJ2-7, the CDR3 gives the full variable domain: EAGVAQSPRYKIIEKRQSVAFWCNPISGHATLYWYQQILGQGPKLLIQFQNNGVVDDSQLPKDRFSAERLKGVDSTLKIQPAKLEDSAVYLCASSLDSGFYEQYFGPGTRLTVT.

The rearrangement joins TRBV2 to TRBJ2-2; 7 nucleotides line up with TRBD1. The CDR3 is 15 amino acids. Trimming at V came to 6 bases and at J to 6 bases, leaving 10 bases not matched to a gene. Germline-derived CDR1 and CDR2 are SNHLY and FYNNEI. The CDR3 region has the DNA TGTGCCAGCAGACCTTCGACAGGGTCTCCCGGGGAGCTGTTTTTT. Its translation is CASRPSTGSPGELFF.

This clone appeared once. This rearrangement joins TRBV6-1 to TRBJ2-2; 8 nucleotides align to TRBD2. Trimming cost V 7 bases and J 5 bases; bases outside gene matches: 6. CDR1 and CDR2 (germline): MNHNS, SASEGT. CDR3 length: 14 residues. The CDR3 nucleotides read TGTGCCAGCATTGGACTAGCCGTAACCGGGGAGCTGTTTTTT. Residues: CASIGLAVTGELFF.

The chain employs TRBV5-1 and TRBJ2-4; D not certain. The V gene's germline CDR1 is SGHRS and CDR2 YFSETQ. V was shortened by 0 bases and J by 7 bases, with 8 bases between the two germline ends. The CDR3 is made up of 13 amino acids. The CDR3 sequence: CASSLGEPNIQYF. In nucleotides, the CDR3 is TGCGCCAGCAGCTTGGGCGAGCCCAACATTCAGTACTTC. Variable domain in full (rest from reference TRBV5-1 and TRBJ2-4): KAGVTQTPRYLIKTRGQQVTLSCSPISGHRSVSWYQQTPGQGLQFLFEYFSETQRNKGNFPGRFSGRQFSNSRSEMNVSTLELGDSALYLCASSLGEPNIQYFGAGTRLSVL.

The gene calls are TRBV2 and TRBJ1-3, with D maybe TRBD1 (5 bases). Trimming removed 4 bases at V and 0 bases at J, with 10 bases between. This CDR3 spans 15 amino acids. Germline V gene sequence: CDR1 SNHLY, CDR2 FYNNEI. Here the CDR3 reads CASSVQGSSGNTIYF. Here the CDR3 DNA reads TGTGCCAGCAGTGTGCAGGGTTCCTCTGGAAACACCATATATTTT.

This clone was detected a few times. The chain couples TRBV2 to TRBJ2-5; D is unclear. The CDR3 contains 15 residues. Germline CDR1 is SNHLY and CDR2 is FYNNEI. V shed 4 bases and J shed 0 bases, with 12 bases lying between them. The CDR3 sequence is CASSVEITDQETQYF. CDR3 nucleotides: TGTGCCAGCAGTGTCGAAATAACAGACCAAGAGACCCAGTACTTC. Drawing the rest from reference TRBV2 and TRBJ2-5, the complete variable domain is EPEVTQTPSHQVTQMGQEVILRCVPISNHLYFYWYRQILGQKVEFLVSFYNNEISEKSEIFDDQFSVERPDGSNFTLKIRSTKLEDSAMYFCASSVEITDQETQYFGPGTRLLVL.

This clone was seen a handful of times. The chain recombines TRBV4-1 with TRBJ1-6, with 7 bases fitting TRBD1. Trimming cost V 6 bases and J 7 bases; bases outside gene matches: 6. The CDR3 has 14 amino acids. Germline V lookup: CDR1 MGHRA, CDR2 YSYEKL. The CDR3 is CASRPTGRNSPLHF. DNA for the CDR3: TGCGCCAGCAGGCCGACAGGGAGGAATTCACCCCTCCACTTT.

This rearrangement joins TRBV4-1 to TRBJ1-1; D is possibly TRBD1 (6 bases). V lost 4 bases and J lost 4, with 10 bases in between. The germline V gene has CDR1 MGHRA and CDR2 YSYEKL. This CDR3 is built from 13 residues. Here the CDR3 DNA reads TGCGCCAGCAGCCGTGGGGGCAGCACTGAAGCTTTCTTT. This codes for CASSRGGSTEAFF.

Here the CDR3 DNA reads TGTGCCAGCGGGGGCAGGGAAGAGACCCAGTACTTC. Protein sequence: CASGGREETQYF. The gene calls are TRBV28 and TRBJ2-5; a possible D gene is TRBD1 (6 bases). This CDR3 region has 12 residues. Trimming stripped 8 bases from V and 3 bases from J, with 10 bases between. Germline V gene lookup returns CDR1 MDHEN and CDR2 SYDVKM.